A single sample gave rise to the 6 T cell receptor beta chains below, sequenced in a study of T cells in Graves' hyperthyroidism and ophthalmopathy. TCR beta CDR3 sequences were amplified from RNA transcripts. In the first-round RT-PCR of the TCR CDR3, the HTBI primer set was used. MiXCR was run by TCRdb on the multiplex PCR reads, yielding one entry per CDR3 protein. Among around 350,000 distinct CDR3 sequences listed, 15% to 20% were seen once. The source material was blood. These receptors originate from a woman under 30 with Graves' hyperthyroidism.

This clonotype was observed many times. J is TRBJ1-5 and V is TRBV24-1; no clear D gene. Looked up from germline, CDR1 is KGHDR and CDR2 is SFDVKD. This CDR3 is built from 14 residues. The germline V and J ends were trimmed by 4 bases and 1 base, with 7 bases remaining between them. The DNA of the CDR3 is TGTGCCACCAGTGAGGGAGTGAGCAATCAGCCCCAGCATTTT. Amino acid sequence: CATSEGVSNQPQHF.

This clonotype has a count of ten or more. This chain links TRBV6-5 with TRBJ1-2; D is unclear. There are 14 residues in the CDR3. Germline assignment: CDR1 MNHEY and CDR2 SVGAGI. Trimming removed 2 bases from V and 4 bases from J, with 11 bases in between. DNA for the CDR3: TGTGCCAGCAGTTACCGTCTTCGGGCCTATGGCTACACCTTC. Its translation is CASSYRLRAYGYTF.

This clonotype occurred many times. CDR3 residues: CSARSGGGDDIEAFF. The CDR3 DNA sequence: TGCAGTGCTAGGTCAGGGGGAGGGGATGACATTGAAGCTTTCTTT. The rearrangement uses TRBV20-1 and TRBJ1-1, with 7 bases identical to TRBD1. Germline CDR1 is DFQATT and CDR2 is SNEGSKA (reference sequence). CDR3 length: 15 residues. With V trimmed by 3 bases and J by 7 bases, 14 bases remained unmatched.

Many counts were recorded for this clonotype. The V gene is TRBV28, the J gene TRBJ1-2; unclear D gene. V was clipped by 4 bases and J by 4 bases, with 22 bases between them. Germline assignment: CDR1 MDHEN and CDR2 SYDVKM. The CDR3 covers 17 residues. CDR3 coding DNA: TGTGCCAGCAGTTCCCAACCCCTTGTCGCGGAGAGCTATGGCTACACCTTC. The encoded protein is CASSSQPLVAESYGYTF.

The chain links TRBV7-2 to TRBJ2-4; 8 nucleotides match TRBD2. This CDR3 spans 17 amino acids. Germline loops: CDR1 SGHTA, CDR2 FQGNSA. With V trimmed by 5 bases and J by 1 base, 10 bases remained unmatched. CDR3 region: CASSATGGAGAKNIQYF. Here the CDR3 DNA reads TGTGCCAGCAGCGCTACCGGGGGGGCCGGGGCCAAAAACATTCAGTACTTC.

In this sample, this clonotype turned up many times. The rearrangement joins TRBV2 to TRBJ1-5; possibly TRBD1 for D (6 bases). Trimming left V 5 bases short and J 6 bases short, with 17 bases between. CDR1 and CDR2 from the germline V gene are SNHLY and FYNNEI. This CDR3 contains 15 residues. The CDR3 DNA reads TGTGCCAGCAGTTTTAGACAGGTCCCCCCTCAGCCCCAGCATTTT. Its translation: CASSFRQVPPQPQHF. Full variable domain (rest looked up from reference TRBV2 and TRBJ1-5): EPEVTQTPSHQVTQMGQEVILRCVPISNHLYFYWYRQILGQKVEFLVSFYNNEISEKSEIFDDQFSVERPDGSNFTLKIRSTKLEDSAMYFCASSFRQVPPQPQHFGDGTRLSIL.